Below, 26 T cell receptor beta chains from the same sample are listed, as sequenced in a study of blood T cells in healthy people across ages. A second PCR of roughly 7 to 11 cycles used a sample-barcoded 5' primer and a J-beta primer mix. One entry per CDR3 protein results from TCRdb running MiXCR on the 5' RACE reads. The sample has fewer than 2,000,000 distinct CDR3 sequences, roughly 43% seen once. The sequencing sample was made of blood. Receptors originate from a human donor in good health.

In regard to this clonotype: A much larger clone is a single base away; this may be a read error. This chain links TRBV4-3 with TRBJ2-3, with TRBD2 matching over 13 bases. This CDR3 has 16 amino acids. The germline V gene has CDR1 LGHNA and CDR2 YSLEER. The CDR3, as DNA: TGCGCCAGCAACCAAGGGACTAGCGGGGAGGGAGATACGCAGTATTTT. Residues: CASNQGTSGEGDTQYF.

The DNA of the CDR3 is TGTGCCAGCAGTCACACAAACAATGAGCAGTTCTTC. Protein sequence: CASSHTNNEQFF. The V gene is TRBV12-3 or TRBV12-4, the J gene TRBJ2-1, with unresolved D. The CDR3 has 12 residues. Trimming removed 5 bases from V and 5 bases from J, with 7 bases in between.

In its sample, this clonotype was seen a few times. Relative to the germline gene, one junction end is altered; a read error may explain this. The chain has TRBV7-2 and TRBJ2-3, with 7 nucleotides matching TRBD1. Germline values: CDR1 SGHTA, CDR2 FQGNSA. The CDR3 runs 15 residues. The CDR3 coding sequence is TGTGCCAGCAGCGCCGCAGGGGGTAACACAGATACACAGTATTTT. The encoded protein is CASSAAGGNTDTQYF.

This clonotype was picked up a small number of times. This chain uses TRBV6-4 with TRBJ2-3; 8 positions match TRBD2. The length of the CDR3 is 15 residues. Trimming removed 3 bases from V and 4 bases from J; junction bases left unmatched: 6. Germline CDR1 is MRHNA and CDR2 is SNTAGT. The CDR3 loop reads CASSEVAGRSDTQYF. Written as DNA, the CDR3 is TGTGCCAGCAGTGAGGTAGCGGGGAGATCAGATACGCAGTATTTT.

The chain recombines TRBV29-1 with TRBJ1-1; 9 bases align to TRBD1. Germline lookup yields CDR1 SQVTM and CDR2 ANQGSEA. Germline trimming cut 4 bases from V and 10 bases from J; bases unmatched to any gene: 10. This CDR3 spans 13 amino acids. The DNA for the CDR3 is TGCAGCGTTGCAGTGGGACAGGGCGTGAGAGCTTTCTTT. Translated, it gives CSVAVGQGVRAFF.

The chain is built from TRBV7-9 and TRBJ2-1; TRBD2 agrees at 12 bases. The germline gives CDR1 SEHNR, CDR2 FQNEAQ (reference sequence). This CDR3 contains 16 residues. The V gene end was trimmed by 8 bases and the J gene end by 6 bases; junction bases not matched to a gene: 11. The CDR3 region is CASGRLAGDRANEQFF. The CDR3 nucleotides are TGTGCCAGCGGGAGACTAGCGGGGGATCGAGCCAATGAGCAGTTCTTC.

There are many counts of this clonotype. V and J are TRBV20-1 and TRBJ2-7; perhaps TRBD2 as D (7 bases). CDR1 is DFQATT and CDR2 is SNEGSKA in the germline V gene (reference sequence). This CDR3 comprises 16 residues. V was cut by 4 bases and J by 0 bases, with 19 bases left in between. Here the CDR3 reads CSAKPPGGLLSYEQYF. The CDR3 DNA sequence: TGCAGTGCTAAACCACCGGGGGGCCTACTCTCCTACGAGCAGTACTTC.

This clonotype turned up a few times. The gene calls are TRBV11-1 and TRBJ1-6; no definite D call. Germline lookup yields CDR1 SGHAT and CDR2 FQDESV (reference sequence). V was shortened by 3 bases and J by 9 bases, with 6 bases between the two germline ends. This CDR3 is built from 12 residues. The CDR3 protein is CASSFTGSPLHF. The CDR3 region has the DNA TGTGCCAGCAGCTTCACGGGTTCACCCCTCCACTTT.

This clonotype showed up just once. J is TRBJ2-1 and V is TRBV6-5, with 8 bases fitting TRBD1. The J call is doubtful: the DNA matches TRBJ2-7 better. Per the germline V gene, CDR1 is MNHEY and CDR2 is SVGAGI. The CDR3 sequence is 15 residues long. CDR3 sequence reads: CASSYSPQGGYEQYF. CDR3 coding DNA: TGTGCCAGCAGTTACTCCCCACAGGGGGGCTACGAGCAGTACTTC.

This clonotype was counted many times. The V call is TRBV2, the J call TRBJ2-5; no definite D call. The CDR3 is 11 residues long. Looked up from germline, CDR1 is SNHLY and CDR2 is FYNNEI. The germline V and J ends were trimmed by 2 bases and 5 bases, with 3 bases remaining between them. CDR3 residues: CASSERETQYF. The DNA for the CDR3 is TGTGCCAGCAGTGAAAGGGAGACCCAGTACTTC.

The CDR3 coding sequence is TGTGCCACCAGCGATAGTTACAATGAGCAGTACTTC. Protein: CATSDSYNEQYF. The chain recombines TRBV15 with TRBJ2-1; no definite D call. Near its end, the DNA agrees better with TRBJ2-7, so the J call may be wrong. This CDR3 spans 12 amino acids. Germline loops: CDR1 LNHNV, CDR2 YYDKDF (reference sequence).

This clonotype was detected a few times. The chain combines TRBV2 with TRBJ1-2; D ambiguous. Per germline, CDR1 SNHLY and CDR2 FYNNEI. Deletions cut 5 bases from V and 4 bases from J, with 5 bases between. CDR3 length: 11 residues. DNA for the CDR3: TGTGCCAGCAGTCCGTTCTATGGCTACACCTTC. It translates to CASSPFYGYTF.

This chain joins TRBV7-2 and TRBJ2-1; 9 bases map to TRBD2. V lost 4 bases and J lost 4; bases outside the gene matches: 8. In germline, CDR1 is SGHTA, CDR2 FQGNSA. This CDR3 comprises 16 residues. As DNA, the CDR3 is TGTGCCAGCAGCTACTCAAGCGGGGGGACTTACAATGAGCAGTTCTTC. Translating gives CASSYSSGGTYNEQFF.

The V and J genes are TRBV12-3 or TRBV12-4 and TRBJ2-1; D possibly corresponds to TRBD2 (6 bases). There are 20 residues in the CDR3. The V end lost 0 bases, the J end lost 9 bases, and 30 bases lay between the germline ends. CDR3 DNA sequence: TGTGCCAGCAGTTTAGCGCTCCTGCAGGGATGGGGGGTGGGTCCGGGTGAGCAGTTCTTC. Protein: CASSLALLQGWGVGPGEQFF.

This clonotype came up a few times. The chain uses TRBV6-5 and TRBJ1-2; TRBD1 matches at 7 bases. Losses at the gene ends were 6 bases for V and 7 bases for J; bases not matched to a gene: 11. CDR3 length equals 14 residues. Germline assignment: CDR1 MNHEY and CDR2 SVGAGI. In DNA form, the CDR3 reads TGTGCCAGCAGCCAGGAGACAGGGTTTTTTGGCTACACCTTC. It encodes CASSQETGFFGYTF.

This clonotype was counted between two and nine times. This chain links TRBV11-2 with TRBJ1-2; perhaps TRBD1 as D (5 bases). The CDR3 has 16 residues. CDR1 is SGHAT and CDR2 is FQNNGV in the germline V gene. V was cut by 8 bases and J by 0 bases, with 19 bases left in between. In nucleotides, the CDR3 is TGTGCCAGCCAAAAAGCAATCGGGACCGCTAACTATGGCTACACCTTC. Translating gives CASQKAIGTANYGYTF.

V and J are TRBV12-3 or TRBV12-4 and TRBJ2-1; D tentatively fits TRBD1 or TRBD2 (5 bases each). This CDR3 is built from 17 residues. V lost 6 bases and J 0 bases, leaving 18 bases between the germline ends. The CDR3 coding sequence is TGTGCCAGCAGCCCCCCGGGACGAGGGCTCTCCTACAATGAGCAGTTCTTC. Translated: CASSPPGRGLSYNEQFF.

This chain links TRBV10-3 with TRBJ2-1, with D unresolved. CDR1 is ENHRY, CDR2 SYGVKD, per germline. The CDR3 extends over 12 amino acids. Trimming cost V 2 bases and J 5 bases, with 4 bases left between them. CDR3: CAISEGDNEQFF. The CDR3 DNA reads as TGTGCCATCAGTGAGGGGGACAATGAGCAGTTCTTC.

The gene calls are TRBV20-1 and TRBJ1-1; D uncertain. The CDR3 is 14 residues long. The V and J ends lost 0 bases and 11 bases respectively, with 19 bases between them. Germline loops: CDR1 DFQATT, CDR2 SNEGSKA (reference sequence). The CDR3, as DNA: TGCAGTGCTAGAGAGTCCCTCTCCGGTGATAAGGCTTTCTTT. As protein: CSARESLSGDKAFF.

The rearrangement joins TRBV9 to TRBJ1-3; D is undetermined. The V gene lost 3 bases and the J gene lost 4 bases, with 11 bases spanning the gap. This CDR3 has 14 amino acids. Germline CDR1 and CDR2: SGDLS and YYNGEE. The CDR3 DNA follows: TGTGCCAGCAGCGGCAGTGTAGGGGGAAACACCATATATTTT. Translation gives CASSGSVGGNTIYF.

The gene calls are TRBV7-9 and TRBJ1-4, with D tentatively TRBD1 (5 bases). Trimming removed 7 bases at V and 8 bases at J, with 20 bases between. The CDR3 length is 15 residues. CDR1 and CDR2 (germline): SEHNR, FQNEAQ (reference sequence). Written as DNA, the CDR3 is TGTGCCAGCACCCCTCGGGCCGGGGGTGACGAAAAACTGTTTTTT. Protein product: CASTPRAGGDEKLFF.

The rearrangement uses TRBV4-2 and TRBJ2-4, with D perhaps matching TRBD1 (6 bases). Germline lookup yields CDR1 LGHNA and CDR2 YNFKEQ. The CDR3 has 15 residues. Trimming stripped 0 bases from V and 0 bases from J, with 6 bases between. The CDR3 nucleotides read TGTGCCAGCAGCCAAGAACAGGGAGCCAAAAACATTCAGTACTTC. This translates into CASSQEQGAKNIQYF.

In this sample, this clonotype turned up a few times. The chain is built from TRBV20-1 and TRBJ2-3; D is unclear. This CDR3 spans 12 amino acids. V was cut by 5 bases and J by 3 bases, with 9 bases left in between. CDR1 is DFQATT, CDR2 SNEGSKA, per germline (reference sequence). The DNA of the CDR3 is TGCAGTGCTGCCTTGGGTACAGATACGCAGTATTTT. The encoded protein is CSAALGTDTQYF.

The V and J genes are TRBV6-2 or TRBV6-3 and TRBJ1-1; D not resolved. Germline V gives CDR1 MNHEY, CDR2 SVGEGT. The CDR3 contains 14 residues. Between the trimmed V and J ends, which lost 5 bases and 3 bases, there was a span of 13 bases. Here the CDR3 DNA reads TGTGCCAGCAGTCAGAACGGTGAATACACTGAAGCTTTCTTT. Protein: CASSQNGEYTEAFF.

V usage is TRBV12-3 or TRBV12-4 and J usage is TRBJ2-6; 7 bases map to TRBD1. This CDR3 is 18 amino acids long. With 7 bases clipped from V and 0 bases from J, the junction kept 12 bases outside the gene matches. The CDR3 coding sequence is TGTGCCAGCAATTCCAGGGGGATGACCTTCTCTGGGGCCAACGTCCTGACTTTC. It is translated as CASNSRGMTFSGANVLTF.

The J gene is TRBJ2-3, the V gene TRBV20-1; no firm D call. Germline V CDR1 and CDR2: DFQATT, SNEGSKA (reference sequence). With 3 bases removed from V and 4 bases from J, the gap between germline ends came to 14 bases. The CDR3 runs 14 residues. The CDR3 nucleotides are TGCAGTGCTAGGGACGGACGGGCTTCAGATACGCAGTATTTT. It translates to CSARDGRASDTQYF.